These 9 T cell receptor beta chains were all obtained from the same sample, sequenced in a study of blood T cell repertoires in COVID-19. Assay: immunoSEQ multiplex PCR; the TCRdb copy retains only in-frame clones and omits some. The profile shows 300,000 to 400,000 clones, about 88% of them singletons. The sample consisted of PBMCs or T cells enriched from blood (not recorded which). The receptors come from a woman in her twenties or thirties who had recovered from COVID-19.

This rearrangement joins TRBV13 to TRBJ1-6; TRBD1 might be the D (5 bases). The CDR3 has 18 amino acids. Germline V gives CDR1 PRHDT, CDR2 FYEKMQ (reference sequence). V lost 5 bases and J lost 0, with 17 bases in between. CDR3 nucleotide sequence: TGTGCCAGCAGCAAACGGGGGGGAGGAAGCTCCTATAATTCACCCCTCCACTTT. The encoded protein is CASSKRGGGSSYNSPLHF.

The gene calls are TRBV7-9 and TRBJ1-6; 9 bases agree with TRBD1. Per the germline V gene, CDR1 is SEHNR and CDR2 is FQNEAQ (reference sequence). The CDR3 runs 15 residues. V shed 5 bases and J 6 bases; nucleotides not matched to a gene: 5. The CDR3 protein is CASSPDRGSNSPLHF. The CDR3 DNA sequence: TGTGCCAGCAGCCCGGACAGGGGAAGTAATTCACCCCTCCACTTT.

J is TRBJ1-5 and V is TRBV19, with D possibly matching TRBD1 (5 bases). V gave up 3 bases and J gave up 6 bases, with 21 bases separating them. Germline V CDR1 and CDR2: LNHDA, SQIVND (reference sequence). The CDR3 sequence is 17 residues long. CDR3 nucleotides: TGTGCCAGTAGTATTTGGCAGGGCGCCGGGGGAATTCAGCCCCAGCATTTT. This translates into CASSIWQGAGGIQPQHF.

The chain has TRBV13 and TRBJ1-6, with 10 bases fitting TRBD1. The CDR3 covers 17 residues. V trimming: 3 bases; J trimming: 0 bases; junction bases outside the gene matches: 2. CDR1 PRHDT and CDR2 FYEKMQ come from the germline V gene (reference sequence). CDR3 amino acids: CASSFRTGGSYNSPLHF. The DNA of the CDR3 is TGTGCCAGCAGCTTCAGGACAGGGGGCTCCTATAATTCACCCCTCCACTTT.

In its sample, this clone was seen a few times. The genes are TRBV6-4 and TRBJ2-3; 7 bases fit TRBD2. V was clipped by 3 bases and J by 4 bases; unmatched bases: 4. This CDR3 is built from 14 residues. CDR1 and CDR2 from the germline V gene are MRHNA and SNTAGT. Here the CDR3 reads CASSEGGGADTQYF. The DNA of the CDR3 is TGTGCCAGCAGTGAAGGTGGGGGGGCAGATACGCAGTATTTT.

The chain employs TRBV9 and TRBJ2-7; D perhaps matches TRBD2 (5 bases). Germline CDR1 is SGDLS and CDR2 is YYNGEE. V was clipped by 4 bases and J by 7 bases, with 12 bases between them. The length of the CDR3 is 12 residues. CDR3 sequence (DNA): TGTGCCAGCAGCCCCAGGAGAGGGGAGCAGTACTTC. Its protein is CASSPRRGEQYF.

The rearrangement uses TRBV19 and TRBJ1-5, with no clear D. Trimming removed 6 bases at V and 4 bases at J, with 16 bases between. This CDR3 is 15 amino acids long. The V gene's germline CDR1 is LNHDA and CDR2 SQIVND (reference sequence). CDR3 nucleotides: TGTGCCAGTAGCCTTGGCTTAGCACCAAATCAGCCCCAGCATTTT. Translated: CASSLGLAPNQPQHF.

The rearrangement uses TRBV28 and TRBJ1-4; D possibly corresponds to TRBD1 (6 bases). This CDR3 has 15 amino acids. Germline CDR1 reads MDHEN; CDR2 reads SYDVKM. V lost 6 bases to trimming and J lost 0 bases, with 11 bases between them. As DNA, the CDR3 is TGTGCCAGCAGCCCGGGACATTCAACTAATGAAAAACTGTTTTTT. It translates to CASSPGHSTNEKLFF.

With respect to this clone: This CDR3 is also generated by other DNA sequences in the sample. The chain couples TRBV5-5 to TRBJ1-3; TRBD1 might be the D (6 bases). The CDR3 is 15 residues long. Per germline, CDR1 SGHKS and CDR2 YYEKEE (reference sequence). The germline V and J ends were trimmed by 4 bases and 0 bases, with 11 bases remaining between them. The CDR3 here is CASSPTGTSGNTIYF. CDR3 nucleotides: TGTGCCAGCAGCCCAACAGGGACCTCTGGAAACACCATATATTTT.